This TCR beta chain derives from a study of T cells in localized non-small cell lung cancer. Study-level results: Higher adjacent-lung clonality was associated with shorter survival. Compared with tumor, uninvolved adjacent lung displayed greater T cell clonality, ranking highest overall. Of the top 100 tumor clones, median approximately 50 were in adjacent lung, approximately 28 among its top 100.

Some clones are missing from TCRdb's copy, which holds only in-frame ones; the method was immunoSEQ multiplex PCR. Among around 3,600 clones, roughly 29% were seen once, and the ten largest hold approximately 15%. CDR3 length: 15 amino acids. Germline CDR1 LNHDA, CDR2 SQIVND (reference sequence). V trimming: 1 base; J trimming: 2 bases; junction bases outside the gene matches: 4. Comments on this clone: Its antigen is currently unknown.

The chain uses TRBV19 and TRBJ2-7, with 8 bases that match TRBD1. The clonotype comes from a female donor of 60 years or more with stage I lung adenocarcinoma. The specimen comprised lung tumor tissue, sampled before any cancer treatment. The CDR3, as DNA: TGTGCCAGTAGTATAGTTGGACAGGGTCCCTACGAGCAGTACTTC. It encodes CASSIVGQGPYEQYF.